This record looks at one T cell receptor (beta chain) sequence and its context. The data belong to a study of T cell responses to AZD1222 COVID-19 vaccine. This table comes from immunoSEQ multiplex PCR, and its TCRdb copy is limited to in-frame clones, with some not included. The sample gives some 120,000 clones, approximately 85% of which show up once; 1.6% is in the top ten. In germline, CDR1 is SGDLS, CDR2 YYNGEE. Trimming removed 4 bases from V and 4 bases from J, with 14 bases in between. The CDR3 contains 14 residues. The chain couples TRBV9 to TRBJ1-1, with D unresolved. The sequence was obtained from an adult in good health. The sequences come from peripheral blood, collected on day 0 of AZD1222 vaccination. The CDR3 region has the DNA TGTGCCAGCAGCACCGGTTTTTCGTTCACTGAAGCTTTCTTT. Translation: CASSTGFSFTEAFF. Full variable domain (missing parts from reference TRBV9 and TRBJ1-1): DSGVTQTPKHLITATGQRVTLRCSPRSGDLSVYWYQQSLDQGLQFLIQYYNGEERAKGNILERFSAQQFPDLHSELNLSSLELGDSALYFCASSTGFSFTEAFFGQGTRLTVV.